These 17 T cell receptor beta chains share one sample of origin, sequenced in a study of cytotoxic CD8 clonotypes in ibrutinib-treated CLL. Sequencing was performed with immunoSEQ multiplex PCR; in TCRdb, only in-frame clones are kept and a portion is missing. The sample consists of 200,000 to 250,000 clones, roughly three quarters of them appearing once. Sequencing was performed on PBMCs, taken after 12 months of ibrutinib treatment. The receptors shown here come from a human donor with chronic lymphocytic leukemia.

This chain connects TRBV30 to TRBJ2-5, with D possibly matching TRBD2 (5 bases). Between the trimmed V and J ends, which lost 2 bases and 7 bases, there was a span of 14 bases. This CDR3 is built from 13 residues. From germline, CDR1 is GTSNPN and CDR2 SVGIG (reference sequence). CDR3 protein: CAWSPAGYGTQYF. The CDR3 region has the DNA TGTGCCTGGAGTCCGGCGGGTTATGGGACCCAGTACTTC. The variable domain in full, completed from reference TRBV30 and TRBJ2-5, reads SQTIHQWPATLVQPVGSPLSLECTVEGTSNPNLYWYRQAAGRGLQLLFYSVGIGQISSEVPQNLSASRPQDRQFILSSKKLLLSDSGFYLCAWSPAGYGTQYFGPGTRLLVL.

On this clone: The sample holds other DNA sequences that translate to the same CDR3. The J gene is TRBJ1-4, the V gene TRBV9, with TRBD1 as a possible D gene (5 bases). The CDR3 is 14 amino acids. Germline V CDR1 and CDR2: SGDLS, YYNGEE. The V gene lost 4 bases and the J gene lost 7 bases, with 14 bases spanning the gap. CDR3 bases: TGTGCCAGCAGCCCGGGGGTCGGGGGTGAAAAACTGTTTTTT. Translation: CASSPGVGGEKLFF.

The chain combines TRBV5-4 with TRBJ1-3; TRBD1 matches 7 bases. The junction had 3 bases not matched to a gene; V was cut back by 1 base and J by 2 bases. Germline CDR1 reads SGHNT; CDR2 reads YYREEE (reference sequence). The CDR3 has 15 residues. The CDR3 loop reads CASSLHDRAGNTIYF. Written as DNA, the CDR3 is TGTGCCAGCAGCTTGCACGACAGGGCTGGAAACACCATATATTTT.

The chain recombines TRBV2 with TRBJ1-3, with D uncertain. CDR1 and CDR2 (germline): SNHLY, FYNNEI. This CDR3 region has 15 residues. Trimming removed 6 bases from V and 0 bases from J, with 12 bases in between. CDR3 region: CASSPGLTSGNTIYF. In DNA form, the CDR3 reads TGTGCCAGCAGCCCTGGACTTACCTCTGGAAACACCATATATTTT.

The chain links TRBV30 to TRBJ1-2; the D is unclear. CDR1 and CDR2 (germline): GTSNPN, SVGIG (reference sequence). The germline V and J ends were trimmed by 0 bases and 7 bases, with 18 bases remaining between them. The CDR3 has 15 residues. In nucleotides, the CDR3 is TGTGCCTGGAGTGTACTGGGTACGAGGTCTGGTGGCTACACCTTC. Its translation is CAWSVLGTRSGGYTF.

The chain couples TRBV11-2 to TRBJ1-5; D call uncertain. The V end was cut by 0 bases, the J end by 7 bases, with 7 bases between. This CDR3 comprises 13 residues. Germline lookup yields CDR1 SGHAT and CDR2 FQNNGV. CDR3 in DNA: TGTGCCAGCAGCTTAGATCGGCGCCAGCCCCAGCATTTT. It is translated as CASSLDRRQPQHF.

This clone was seen only once. V and J are TRBV7-8 and TRBJ1-1; 9 bases line up with TRBD1. This CDR3 is built from 15 residues. The V gene's germline CDR1 is SGHVS and CDR2 FQNEAQ. The V segment lost 2 bases and the J segment 5 bases; nucleotides outside the gene matches: 6. The CDR3 nucleotides are TGTGCCAGCAGCTTACGGGACAGGGTTTGGACTGAAGCTTTCTTT. It is translated as CASSLRDRVWTEAFF.

As for this clone: The same CDR3 also results from other DNA sequences found in this sample. The chain recombines TRBV7-2 with TRBJ2-5; 10 positions match TRBD2. V lost 1 base to trimming and J lost 1 base; unmatched junction nucleotides: 3. The length of the CDR3 is 16 residues. Germline assignment: CDR1 SGHTA and CDR2 FQGNSA. The CDR3 sequence: CASSLGLAGGQETQYF. The CDR3 DNA follows: TGTGCCAGCAGCTTAGGATTAGCGGGGGGCCAAGAGACCCAGTACTTC.

V gene TRBV9 combines with J gene TRBJ1-6; D gene ambiguous. Per the germline V gene, CDR1 is SGDLS and CDR2 is YYNGEE. This CDR3 is built from 15 residues. Deletions cut 4 bases from V and 10 bases from J, with 18 bases between. CDR3 region: CASSLSEGNQSPLHF. The DNA for the CDR3 is TGTGCCAGCAGCTTATCGGAGGGCAACCAGTCACCCCTCCACTTT. The full variable domain, completed using reference TRBV9 and TRBJ1-6, is DSGVTQTPKHLITATGQRVTLRCSPRSGDLSVYWYQQSLDQGLQFLIQYYNGEERAKGNILERFSAQQFPDLHSELNLSSLELGDSALYFCASSLSEGNQSPLHFGNGTRLTVT.

In its sample, this clone was seen once. The CDR3 protein is CASSLGDFPYEQYF. The CDR3 DNA follows: TGTGCCAGCAGTTTAGGGGACTTCCCCTACGAGCAGTACTTC. J is TRBJ2-7 and V is TRBV28; D perhaps matches TRBD2 (6 bases). There are 14 residues in the CDR3. The germline gives CDR1 MDHEN, CDR2 SYDVKM. Trimming left V 2 bases short and J 2 bases short, with 10 bases between.

Of note for this clone: The sample contains more than one DNA sequence encoding this CDR3. The V gene is TRBV7-2, the J gene TRBJ2-5; 7 bases are a match to TRBD2. Trimming at V came to 1 base and at J to 1 base, leaving 6 bases not matched to a gene. CDR1 is SGHTA, CDR2 FQGNSA, per germline. The CDR3 has 16 residues. CDR3 bases: TGTGCCAGCAGCTTAGGACTAGCTGGGGGCCAAGAGACCCAGTACTTC. It encodes CASSLGLAGGQETQYF.

This clone occurred once. The rearrangement links TRBV2 to TRBJ2-1, with D perhaps assigned TRBD1 or TRBD2 (5 bases each). The CDR3 loop spans 14 amino acids. Looked up from germline, CDR1 is SNHLY and CDR2 is FYNNEI. The V gene lost 5 bases and the J gene lost 8 bases, with 16 bases spanning the gap. DNA of the CDR3: TGTGCCAGCAGTCGCCAGGGAGTACGCGATGAGCAGTTCTTC. Its translation is CASSRQGVRDEQFF.

J is TRBJ2-5 and V is TRBV5-1; 10 bases are shared with TRBD2. CDR1 is SGHRS, CDR2 YFSETQ, per germline. V lost 2 bases, J lost 5 bases, and 6 bases stayed unmatched. CDR3 length: 15 residues. CDR3 coding DNA: TGCGCCAGCAGCTTTCAGCGGGGGGGCCGGGAGACCCAGTACTTC. Protein: CASSFQRGGRETQYF. The full variable domain, with the rest looked up from reference TRBV5-1 and TRBJ2-5, is KAGVTQTPRYLIKTRGQQVTLSCSPISGHRSVSWYQQTPGQGLQFLFEYFSETQRNKGNFPGRFSGRQFSNSRSEMNVSTLELGDSALYLCASSFQRGGRETQYFGPGTRLLVL.

The chain has TRBV19 and TRBJ2-7; no firm D call. Germline values: CDR1 LNHDA, CDR2 SQIVND (reference sequence). The V gene lost 6 bases and the J gene lost 2 bases, with 11 bases spanning the gap. The CDR3 contains 13 residues. The CDR3 DNA is TGTGCCAGTAGGTCCCGCGGAACCTACGAGCAGTACTTC. Amino acid sequence: CASRSRGTYEQYF.

The chain uses TRBV10-2 and TRBJ2-1, with TRBD1 identical over 8 bases. The CDR3 loop spans 15 amino acids. Germline V gene lookup returns CDR1 WSHSY and CDR2 SAAADI. Trimming removed 2 bases from V and 4 bases from J; junction bases left unmatched: 4. Here the CDR3 DNA reads TGCGCCAGCAGTGAGAGGGGACAGGCGTACAATGAGCAGTTCTTC. Translated: CASSERGQAYNEQFF.

This clone appeared a few times. This chain links TRBV19 with TRBJ1-5; D call uncertain. Germline CDR1 is LNHDA and CDR2 is SQIVND (reference sequence). The germline V and J ends were trimmed by 3 bases and 0 bases, with 12 bases remaining between them. The CDR3 has 16 residues. CDR3: CASSIVLKGSNQPQHF. CDR3 nucleotides: TGTGCCAGTAGTATTGTTCTAAAGGGTAGCAATCAGCCCCAGCATTTT.

The chain couples TRBV19 to TRBJ1-2, with D tentatively TRBD1 (5 bases). The V end lost 4 bases, the J end lost 0 bases, and 12 bases lay between the germline ends. The germline V gene has CDR1 LNHDA and CDR2 SQIVND (reference sequence). CDR3 size: 15 residues. CDR3 in amino acids: CASSTPQGANYGYTF. The CDR3 DNA reads TGTGCCAGTAGTACACCGCAGGGAGCTAACTATGGCTACACCTTC.